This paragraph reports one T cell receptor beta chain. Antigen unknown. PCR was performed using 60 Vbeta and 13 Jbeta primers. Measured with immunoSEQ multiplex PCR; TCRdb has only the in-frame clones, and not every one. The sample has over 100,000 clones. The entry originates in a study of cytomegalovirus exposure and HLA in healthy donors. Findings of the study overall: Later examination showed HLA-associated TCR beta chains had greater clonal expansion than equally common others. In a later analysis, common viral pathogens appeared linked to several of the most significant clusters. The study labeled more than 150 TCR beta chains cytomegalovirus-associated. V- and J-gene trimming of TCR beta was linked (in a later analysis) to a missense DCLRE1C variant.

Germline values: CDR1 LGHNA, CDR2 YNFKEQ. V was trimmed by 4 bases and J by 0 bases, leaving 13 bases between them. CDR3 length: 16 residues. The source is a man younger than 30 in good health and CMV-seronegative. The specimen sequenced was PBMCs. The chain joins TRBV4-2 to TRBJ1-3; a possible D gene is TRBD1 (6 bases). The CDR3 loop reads CASSPRQDSSGNTIYF. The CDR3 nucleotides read TGTGCCAGCAGCCCCCGCCAGGACAGCTCTGGAAACACCATATATTTT.